What follows describes a single T cell receptor (beta chain). The data derive from a study of ipilimumab plus nivolumab after autologous stem cell transplantation. Study details: A median of 8 nivolumab and 5 ipilimumab doses were given.

Profiled with immunoSEQ multiplex PCR; TCRdb holds only in-frame clones, not every one. Of 15,000 to 20,000 clones listed, around 82% are singletons. The CDR3 runs 15 residues. V lost 3 bases and J lost 7; bases outside the gene matches: 8. The germline gives CDR1 LGHNA, CDR2 YSLEER. Starting 14 to 28 days after autologous transplant, ipilimumab 1 mg/kg was given. This chain connects TRBV4-3 to TRBJ1-4; 7 nucleotides line up with TRBD1. Here the sequenced sample was PBMCs, taken in a trial of ipilimumab plus nivolumab as post-transplant consolidation. This receptor was obtained from a male donor with diffuse large B-cell lymphoma. This chain's CDR3 is CASSQTSTGFEKLFF. The CDR3, as DNA: TGCGCCAGCAGCCAGACCTCGACAGGGTTTGAAAAACTGTTTTTT.